What follows describes a single TCR beta chain. Using immunoSEQ multiplex PCR, the repertoire was profiled, and TCRdb retains in-frame clones only, with some absent. The sample has 70,000 to 90,000 clones, about nine tenths seen once. The data originate from a study of T cell responses to AZD1222 COVID-19 vaccine. CDR3 size: 10 residues. Germline-derived CDR1 and CDR2 are SQVTM and ANQGSEA. J is TRBJ2-3 and V is TRBV29-1; D may correspond to TRBD1 or TRBD2 (5 bases each). This clonotype originated in an adult who received the AZD1222 COVID-19 vaccine. The sample here was peripheral blood, taken 28 days after the second AZD1222 dose. CDR3 coding DNA: TGCAGTTGGGGGACAGATACGCAGTATTTT. Protein: CSWGTDTQYF.